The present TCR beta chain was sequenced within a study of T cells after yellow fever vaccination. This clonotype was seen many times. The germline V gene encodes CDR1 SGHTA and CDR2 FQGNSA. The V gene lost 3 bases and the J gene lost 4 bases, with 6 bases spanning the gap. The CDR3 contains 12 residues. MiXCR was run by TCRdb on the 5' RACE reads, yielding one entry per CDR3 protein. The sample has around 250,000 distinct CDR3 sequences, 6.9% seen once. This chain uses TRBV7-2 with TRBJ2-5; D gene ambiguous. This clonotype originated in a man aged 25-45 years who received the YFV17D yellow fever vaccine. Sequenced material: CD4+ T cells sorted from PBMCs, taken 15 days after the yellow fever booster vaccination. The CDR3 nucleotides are TGTGCCAGCAGCTTTGCTTTAGAGACCCAGTACTTC. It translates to CASSFALETQYF.